The entry below describes one T cell receptor (beta chain). Its antigen is not identified. Sequencing used immunoSEQ multiplex PCR; TCRdb keeps in-frame clones, though not all of them. The repertoire holds about 36,000 clones, around 77% seen once, with about 19% in the top ten. This specimen belongs to a study of OX40 agonist ivuxolimab in advanced cancers. Study-level information: People who had prior anti-PD-1, anti-PD-L1 or anti-CTLA-4 therapy could take part, and around 43% had some. General study findings and limits: At 0.1 to 3.0 mg/kg and by week 6, clonal expansion occurred in CD4+ and CD8+ blood T cells.

There are 15 residues in the CDR3. V was clipped by 2 bases and J by 6 bases, with 15 bases between them. Germline V lookup: CDR1 LGHNT, CDR2 FRNRAP. The chain recombines TRBV12-5 with TRBJ2-3, with D maybe TRBD2 (6 bases). Sequenced material: CD4+ or CD8+ T cells sorted from blood, taken in a trial of the OX40 agonist ivuxolimab. The clonotype was recovered from an adult with an advanced solid tumor such as melanoma, head and neck, liver or kidney cancer. The CDR3 DNA reads as TGTGCTAGTGGTTTGTGGGAGCCCCGGGGGGATACGCAGTATTTT. It encodes CASGLWEPRGDTQYF.